This T cell receptor beta chain was obtained from a study of T cell responses to AZD1222 COVID-19 vaccine. Study-wide context: Pooled samples include second doses given at about 4 or 12 weeks.

The repertoire was sequenced with immunoSEQ multiplex PCR; TCRdb's copy has only in-frame clones and lacks some. The sample yields fewer than 150,000 clones, 80% to 90% seen once. In regard to this clone: The antigen remains undetermined.

General study findings and limits: Spike was spanned by vaccine-associated CD4 TCRs, which were dominant at 160-218 and 743-854. Just a handful of AZD1222 recipients tested seropositive at baseline. Donors, mostly white British, included more females; clonal diversity was possibly underestimated.

The CDR3 totals 11 residues. Germline V gene data show CDR1 as SGHNT and CDR2 as YYREEE (reference sequence). V lost 5 bases to trimming and J lost 3 bases, with 4 bases between them. The origin of this receptor is an adult in good health. This chain uses TRBV5-4 with TRBJ2-3; D is uncertain. The starting material was peripheral blood, obtained on day 0 of AZD1222 vaccination. CDR3 coding DNA: TGTGCCAGCAGGAAAACAGATACGCAGTATTTT. It is translated as CASRKTDTQYF.